One and the same sample provided the 5 T cell receptor beta chains below, sequenced in a study of a mutant IDH1 vaccine in newly diagnosed glioma. Assay used: immunoSEQ multiplex PCR; TCRdb lists only in-frame clones, some missing. The sample lists 35,000 to 45,000 clones, roughly 76% occurring once. Their cognate antigens are unknown. Time point reported: week 5, during vaccination. Vaccination used 300 ug of mutant IDH1 20-mer peptide per dose, with topical imiquimod. Specimen: PBMCs, collected from a glioma patient whose treatment included an IDH1 peptide vaccine. The receptors were sampled from a man aged 50-59 years with glioma.

V gene TRBV2 combines with J gene TRBJ1-1, with D possibly matching TRBD1 (6 bases). Germline CDR1 is SNHLY and CDR2 is FYNNEI. With 8 bases removed from V and 4 bases from J, the gap between germline ends came to 20 bases. The CDR3 runs 15 residues. The CDR3: CASGQKMGGPTEAFF. As DNA, the CDR3 is TGTGCCAGCGGGCAAAAGATGGGGGGGCCCACTGAAGCTTTCTTT.

The chain carries TRBV4-2 and TRBJ2-7; D is possibly TRBD2 (5 bases). V lost 0 bases to trimming and J lost 6 bases, with 15 bases between them. This CDR3 has 15 residues. Germline CDR1 and CDR2: LGHNA and YNFKEQ. The CDR3 region has the DNA TGTGCCAGCAGCCAAGAAGGGAGCACCGCGCGCGAGCAGTACTTC. Protein: CASSQEGSTAREQYF.

The V and J genes are TRBV29-1 and TRBJ2-3; D is unclear. Trimming took off 4 bases at V and 6 bases at J, with 14 bases between the two ends. The germline V gene encodes CDR1 SQVTM and CDR2 ANQGSEA. The CDR3 runs 13 residues. CDR3 bases: TGCAGCGTTGCAGCCTCGTCTCTTGATACGCAGTATTTT. It specifies CSVAASSLDTQYF.

This clone was seen a single time. The CDR3 bases are TGTGCCAGCAGTTACACAAGGACTAGCGGGGGGGAGCTGTTTTTT. This sequence encodes CASSYTRTSGGELFF. The rearrangement joins TRBV6-5 to TRBJ2-2; 11 bases match TRBD2. CDR1 is MNHEY and CDR2 is SVGAGI in the germline V gene. The CDR3 consists of 15 residues. V shed 2 bases, J shed 8 bases, and the junction held 4 bases outside the gene matches.

The chain is built from TRBV5-1 and TRBJ2-1, with D perhaps TRBD1 (5 bases). Germline V lookup: CDR1 SGHRS, CDR2 YFSETQ. The CDR3 totals 14 residues. Trimming pared 0 bases from V and 7 bases from J, leaving 11 bases between. CDR3 residues: CASSLVLGRNEQFF. The CDR3, as DNA: TGCGCCAGCAGCTTGGTTTTGGGGCGTAATGAGCAGTTCTTC.